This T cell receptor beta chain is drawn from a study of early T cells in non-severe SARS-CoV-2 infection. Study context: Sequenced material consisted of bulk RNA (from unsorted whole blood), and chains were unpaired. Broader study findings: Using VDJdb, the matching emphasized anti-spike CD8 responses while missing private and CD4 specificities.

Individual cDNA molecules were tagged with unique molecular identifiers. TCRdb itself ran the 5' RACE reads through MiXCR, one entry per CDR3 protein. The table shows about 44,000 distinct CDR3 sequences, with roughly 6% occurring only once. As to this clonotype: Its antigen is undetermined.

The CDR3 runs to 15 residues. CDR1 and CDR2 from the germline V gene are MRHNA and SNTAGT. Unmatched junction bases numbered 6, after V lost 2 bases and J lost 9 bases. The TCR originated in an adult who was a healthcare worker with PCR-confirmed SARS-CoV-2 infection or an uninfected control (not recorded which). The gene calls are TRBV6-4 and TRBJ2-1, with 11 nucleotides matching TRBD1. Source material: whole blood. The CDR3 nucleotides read TGTGCCAGCAGTGACGGGACAGGGGGGGTTGGTGAGCAGTTCTTC. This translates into CASSDGTGGVGEQFF.